Below, 22 T cell receptor beta chains from the same sample are listed, as sequenced in a study of blood T cell repertoires in COVID-19. The table came from immunoSEQ multiplex PCR; TCRdb's copy has only in-frame clones and leaves some out. Found here are roughly 500,000 clones, around 85% of them singletons; the top ten hold approximately 2.9%. Sequenced material: peripheral blood. These TCRs come from a human donor in a cohort sampled during active COVID-19.

The CDR3 loop is CASSPVAGGAYEQYF. The CDR3, as DNA: TGTGCCAGCAGCCCCGTGGCGGGAGGGGCCTACGAGCAGTACTTC. The chain is built from TRBV9 and TRBJ2-7; 9 positions match TRBD2. J gave up 2 bases and V 4 bases, and 7 bases lay outside the gene matches. Germline CDR1 reads SGDLS; CDR2 reads YYNGEE. This CDR3 is 15 amino acids long.

The rearrangement links TRBV29-1 to TRBJ2-3; a weak D match, TRBD1 (6 bases). Germline assignment: CDR1 SQVTM and CDR2 ANQGSEA. The CDR3 totals 13 residues. V lost 7 bases and J lost 0, with 11 bases in between. The chain's CDR3 is CSGGHQSTDTQYF. The CDR3 DNA reads TGCAGCGGGGGACACCAGAGCACAGATACGCAGTATTTT.

The chain couples TRBV6-5 to TRBJ2-1, with 9 bases aligning to TRBD2. The CDR3 has 15 amino acids. Germline loops: CDR1 MNHEY, CDR2 SVGAGI. Trimming took 5 bases from V and 4 from J; bases not matched to a gene: 6. CDR3 residues: CASSLVAGVYNEQFF. CDR3 coding DNA: TGTGCCAGCAGTCTCGTAGCGGGGGTTTACAATGAGCAGTTCTTC.

The chain joins TRBV6-1 to TRBJ1-4; 9 bases fit TRBD1. CDR1 and CDR2 from the germline V gene are MNHNS and SASEGT. The junction had 4 bases not matched to a gene; V was cut back by 1 base and J by 7 bases. The CDR3 runs to 15 residues. This CDR3 is CASSEGTGEGEKLFF. In DNA, the CDR3 is TGTGCCAGCAGTGAAGGGACAGGGGAAGGTGAAAAACTGTTTTTT.

The chain has TRBV11-1 and TRBJ2-7; D is ambiguous. The CDR3 runs 13 residues. Per germline, CDR1 SGHAT and CDR2 FQDESV (reference sequence). Trimming took off 2 bases at V and 6 bases at J, with 11 bases between the two ends. CDR3 sequence (DNA): TGTGCCAGCAGCTTACAAGAACGGGTCGAGCAGTACTTC. The encoded protein is CASSLQERVEQYF.

J is TRBJ2-1 and V is TRBV5-4; D ambiguous. CDR3 length equals 11 residues. V lost 3 bases to trimming and J lost 9 bases, with 7 bases between them. The germline V gene has CDR1 SGHNT and CDR2 YYREEE (reference sequence). CDR3 nucleotides: TGTGCCAGCAGCTCCGCCAGTGAGCAGTTCTTC. It yields the protein CASSSASEQFF.

This sequence joins TRBV14 and TRBJ2-7; D remains unclear. V shed 6 bases and J shed 3 bases, with 15 bases lying between them. The V gene's germline CDR1 is SGHDN and CDR2 FVKESK. This CDR3 is 14 amino acids long. CDR3 sequence: CASRQTFKLYEQYF. CDR3 in DNA: TGTGCCAGCAGGCAGACTTTTAAACTCTACGAGCAGTACTTC.

This clone was counted between two and nine times. The J gene is TRBJ2-3, the V gene TRBV4-3; D gene unclear. The V end lost 0 bases, the J end lost 2 bases, and 12 bases lay between the germline ends. CDR3 length equals 16 residues. Germline CDR1 LGHNA, CDR2 YSLEER. For the CDR3, the DNA is TGCGCCAGCAGCCAAGATTCCCTAACCCTCACAGATACGCAGTATTTT. It encodes CASSQDSLTLTDTQYF.

The chain carries TRBV7-3 and TRBJ2-1, with 8 nucleotides matching TRBD2. Looked up from germline, CDR1 is SGHTA and CDR2 is FQGTGA. Trimming cost V 5 bases and J 3 bases; bases outside gene matches: 6. This CDR3 contains 15 residues. The CDR3 DNA is TGTGCCAGCAGCGTCACTAGCGGCCACTACAATGAGCAGTTCTTC. As protein: CASSVTSGHYNEQFF.

The DNA of the CDR3 is TGTGCCAGCAGCCGAATCGTCGCGGGGCTCTACGAGCAGTACTTC. It encodes CASSRIVAGLYEQYF. The chain couples TRBV28 to TRBJ2-7; D is possibly TRBD2 (6 bases). Between the trimmed V and J ends, which lost 6 bases and 3 bases, there was a span of 18 bases. The CDR3 consists of 15 residues. Germline CDR1 MDHEN, CDR2 SYDVKM.

Points on this clone: A read error may account for a junction end that differs from germline. J is TRBJ1-2 and V is TRBV7-9; D is unresolved. The CDR3 is made up of 10 amino acids. CDR1 SEHNR and CDR2 FQNEAQ come from the germline V gene (reference sequence). The CDR3 loop is CASGLGQFTF. The CDR3, as DNA: TGTGCCAGCGGCTTAGGGCAATTCACCTTC.

The chain is built from TRBV3-1 (or the pseudogene TRBV3-2) and TRBJ1-2; 10 bases line up with TRBD1. Germline V lookup: CDR1 LGHDT, CDR2 YNNKEL (reference sequence). The CDR3 is 16 residues long. V lost 3 bases, J lost 1 base, and 5 bases stayed unmatched. CDR3 bases: TGTGCCAGCAGCCAGGGCCGGGACAGGGGTAACTATGGCTACACCTTC. It encodes CASSQGRDRGNYGYTF.

Worth noting for this clone: The sample holds other DNA sequences that translate to the same CDR3. The chain carries TRBV5-1 and TRBJ2-5; TRBD1 matches 7 bases. Germline V lookup: CDR1 SGHRS, CDR2 YFSETQ. V lost 2 bases and J lost 1; bases outside the gene matches: 2. The CDR3 has 14 residues. For the CDR3, the DNA is TGCGCCAGCAGCTTAGGGACAGTCCAAGAGACCCAGTACTTC. The encoded protein is CASSLGTVQETQYF.

This rearrangement joins TRBV19 to TRBJ2-1; D might be TRBD1 (6 bases). Germline CDR1 and CDR2: LNHDA and SQIVND (reference sequence). The CDR3 contains 14 residues. Trimming took off 6 bases at V and 6 bases at J, with 15 bases between the two ends. The chain's CDR3 is CASRRNFRGNEQFF. The CDR3 DNA reads as TGTGCCAGTAGAAGAAATTTCAGGGGCAATGAGCAGTTCTTC.

This rearrangement joins TRBV27 to TRBJ1-1, with no clear D. Germline CDR1 is MNHEY and CDR2 is SMNVEV (reference sequence). The V end was cut by 6 bases, the J end by 5 bases, with 13 bases between. The CDR3 loop spans 13 amino acids. CDR3 sequence: CASSQISGTEAFF. CDR3 coding DNA: TGTGCCAGCAGCCAGATTAGCGGAACTGAAGCTTTCTTT.

The chain uses TRBV5-4 and TRBJ1-2; 10 positions agree with TRBD1. V lost 4 bases, J lost 0 bases, and 9 bases stayed unmatched. Looked up from germline, CDR1 is SGHNT and CDR2 is YYREEE (reference sequence). The CDR3 totals 17 residues. The DNA for the CDR3 is TGTGCCAGCAGCCGGGGGGACGGGACAGGGGCTAACTATGGCTACACCTTC. Amino acid sequence: CASSRGDGTGANYGYTF.

The chain carries TRBV7-2 and TRBJ1-1; 7 nucleotides match TRBD1. The length of the CDR3 is 17 residues. From germline, CDR1 is SGHTA and CDR2 FQGNSA. Germline trimming cut 5 bases from V and 4 bases from J; bases unmatched to any gene: 16. CDR3 sequence reads: CASSLQGGQLVLTEAFF. The DNA of the CDR3 is TGTGCCAGCAGCCTTCAGGGGGGACAGCTGGTTCTCACTGAAGCTTTCTTT.

The J gene is TRBJ1-5, the V gene TRBV6-1, with 7 bases fitting TRBD1. CDR1 is MNHNS and CDR2 is SASEGT in the germline V gene. There are 15 residues in the CDR3. V dropped 1 base and J dropped 7; count of bases not matched to a gene: 7. This CDR3 is CASSEGTGGWQPQHF. CDR3 nucleotide sequence: TGTGCCAGCAGTGAAGGGACAGGTGGTTGGCAGCCCCAGCATTTT.

This clone was seen just once. The chain uses TRBV6-5 and TRBJ2-2; 10 bases agree with TRBD2. This CDR3 region has 13 residues. The V segment lost 11 bases and the J segment 6 bases; nucleotides outside the gene matches: 6. From germline, CDR1 is MNHEY and CDR2 SVGAGI. This CDR3 reads CAGTSAYPGELFF. CDR3 DNA sequence: TGTGCCGGGACTAGCGCCTACCCCGGGGAGCTGTTTTTT.

This sequence joins TRBV9 and TRBJ1-3, with 7 bases aligning to TRBD1. Germline trimming cut 3 bases from V and 2 bases from J; bases unmatched to any gene: 5. Germline lookup yields CDR1 SGDLS and CDR2 YYNGEE. This CDR3 has 15 amino acids. DNA of the CDR3: TGTGCCAGCAGCGGTTACAGGGGAACTGGAAACACCATATATTTT. Translated: CASSGYRGTGNTIYF.

V gene TRBV6-5 combines with J gene TRBJ1-4, with 7 bases fitting TRBD1. The germline V gene has CDR1 MNHEY and CDR2 SVGAGI. The ends lost 2 bases at V and 10 bases at J; junction bases unmatched: 7. The CDR3 is 14 amino acids. The CDR3 DNA reads as TGTGCCAGCAGTTACGACAGGGAATTGGGAAAACTGTTTTTT. Its protein is CASSYDRELGKLFF.

The rearrangement joins TRBV19 to TRBJ1-5; a weak D match, TRBD1 (6 bases). The V and J ends lost 9 bases and 7 bases respectively, with 19 bases between them. CDR1 LNHDA and CDR2 SQIVND come from the germline V gene (reference sequence). There are 14 residues in the CDR3. DNA of the CDR3: TGTGCCAGCCAGATACAGGGTTCGCGGCAGCCCCAGCATTTT. Translating gives CASQIQGSRQPQHF.